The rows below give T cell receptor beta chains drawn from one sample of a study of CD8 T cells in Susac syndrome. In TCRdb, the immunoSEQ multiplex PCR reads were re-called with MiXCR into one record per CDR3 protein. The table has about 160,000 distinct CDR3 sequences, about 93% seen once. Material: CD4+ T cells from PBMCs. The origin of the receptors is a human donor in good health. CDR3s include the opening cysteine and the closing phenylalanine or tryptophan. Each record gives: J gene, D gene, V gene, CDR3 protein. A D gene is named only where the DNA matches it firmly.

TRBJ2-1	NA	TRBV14	CASSPLGGPQYNEQFF
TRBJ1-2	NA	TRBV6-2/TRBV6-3	CASSGRDTPFGYTF
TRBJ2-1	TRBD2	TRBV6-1	CASSLHSIAGQNEQFF
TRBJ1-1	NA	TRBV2	CASNVGLRLTEAFF
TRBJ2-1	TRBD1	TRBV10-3	CATLGQGSDEQFF
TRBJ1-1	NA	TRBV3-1	CASSPQGINTEAFF
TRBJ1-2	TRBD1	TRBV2	CASTSGQGVHYGYTF
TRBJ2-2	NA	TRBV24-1	CATSGRRGTGELFF
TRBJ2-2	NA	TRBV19	CASSIRGRVLTGELFF
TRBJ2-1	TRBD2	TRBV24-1	CATRSGGANEQFF
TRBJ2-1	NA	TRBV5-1	CASSLGAGIFGEQFF
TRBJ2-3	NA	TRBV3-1	CASSPRDGATDTQYF
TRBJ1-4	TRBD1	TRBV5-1	CASSPDRGDTKLFF
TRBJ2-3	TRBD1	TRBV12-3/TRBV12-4	CASSKRQGGTDTQYF
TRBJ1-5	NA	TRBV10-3	CAITGDVDNQPQHF
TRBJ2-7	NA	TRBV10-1	CASSLGYTEQYF
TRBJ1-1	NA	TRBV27	CASSLLTRGLNTEAFF